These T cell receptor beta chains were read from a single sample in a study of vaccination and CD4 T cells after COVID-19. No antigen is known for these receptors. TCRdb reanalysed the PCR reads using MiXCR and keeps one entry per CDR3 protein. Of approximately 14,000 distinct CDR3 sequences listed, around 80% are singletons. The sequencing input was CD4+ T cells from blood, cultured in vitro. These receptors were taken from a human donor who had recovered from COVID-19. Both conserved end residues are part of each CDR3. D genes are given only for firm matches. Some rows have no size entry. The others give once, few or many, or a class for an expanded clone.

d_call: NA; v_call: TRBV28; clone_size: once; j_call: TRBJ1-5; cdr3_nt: TGTGCCAGCAGTCTAAGGAGTGAGCCCCAGCATTTT; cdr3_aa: CASSLRSEPQHF
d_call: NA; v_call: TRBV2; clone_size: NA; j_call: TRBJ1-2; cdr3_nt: TGTGCCAGCCACAGGGATAACTATGGCTACACCTTC; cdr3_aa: CASHRDNYGYTF
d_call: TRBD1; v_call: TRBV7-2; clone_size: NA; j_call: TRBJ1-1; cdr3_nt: TGTGCCAGCAGCTTAGTGCTGGCAGGGGGCCCTGAAGCTTTCTTT; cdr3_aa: CASSLVLAGGPEAFF
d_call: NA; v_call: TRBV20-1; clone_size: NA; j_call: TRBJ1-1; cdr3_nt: TGCAGTGCAAACGGGAACATGAACACTGAAGCTTTCTTT; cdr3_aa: CSANGNMNTEAFF
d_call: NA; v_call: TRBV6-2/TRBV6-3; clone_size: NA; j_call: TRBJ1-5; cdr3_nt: TGTGCCAGCAGCCAGGATCGGGGCCTCACGCAGCCCCAGCATTTT; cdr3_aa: CASSQDRGLTQPQHF
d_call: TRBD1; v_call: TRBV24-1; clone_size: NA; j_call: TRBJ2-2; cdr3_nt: TGTGCCACCAGTGACAACGCAGGGGGCGCCGGCGGGGAGCTGTTTTTT; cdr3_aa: CATSDNAGGAGGELFF
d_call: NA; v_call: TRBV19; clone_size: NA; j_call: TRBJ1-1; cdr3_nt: TGTGCCAGTAGTGGGGGGTGGGGCAGATCGGATACTGAAGCTTTCTTT; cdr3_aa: CASSGGWGRSDTEAFF
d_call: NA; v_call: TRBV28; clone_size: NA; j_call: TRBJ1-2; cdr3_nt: TGTGCCAGCAGGGCTTATACAGGGTCTAACTATGGCTACACCTTC; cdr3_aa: CASRAYTGSNYGYTF
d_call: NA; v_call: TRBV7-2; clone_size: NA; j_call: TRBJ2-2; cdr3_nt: TGTGCCAGCAGCTTACGTCGCGGATTAAACACCGGGGAGCTGTTTTTT; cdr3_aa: CASSLRRGLNTGELFF
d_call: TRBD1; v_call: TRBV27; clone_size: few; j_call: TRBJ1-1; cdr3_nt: TGTGCCAGCAGCCAGGGGGGAGTCACTGAAGCTTTCTTT; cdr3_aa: CASSQGGVTEAFF
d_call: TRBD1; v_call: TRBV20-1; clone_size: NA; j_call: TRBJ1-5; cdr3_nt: TGCAGTGCCGCGCCCGGGACAGGGGGCTTTAGCAATCAGCCCCAGCATTTT; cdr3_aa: CSAAPGTGGFSNQPQHF
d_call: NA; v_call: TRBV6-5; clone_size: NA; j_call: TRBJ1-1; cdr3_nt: TGTGCCAGCAGTTACAAGGCTTTGACTGAAGCTTTCTTT; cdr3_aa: CASSYKALTEAFF
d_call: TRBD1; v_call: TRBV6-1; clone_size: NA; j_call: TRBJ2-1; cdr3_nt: TGTGCCAGCAGTGGGCGACAGGGAACATCCTACAATGAGCAGTTCTTC; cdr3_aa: CASSGRQGTSYNEQFF
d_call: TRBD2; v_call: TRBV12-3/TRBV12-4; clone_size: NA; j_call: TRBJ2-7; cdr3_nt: TGTGCCAGCAGTTTAGGCGGGGGATCCTACGAGCAGTACTTC; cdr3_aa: CASSLGGGSYEQYF
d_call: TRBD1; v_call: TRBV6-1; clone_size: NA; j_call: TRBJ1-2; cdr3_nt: TGTGCCAGCGGGAGACAGGGATCCGTAGTCTATGGCTACACCTTC; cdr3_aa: CASGRQGSVVYGYTF
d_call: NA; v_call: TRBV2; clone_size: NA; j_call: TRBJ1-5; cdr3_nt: TGTGCCAGCACCGCGGGGTATAGGGTTGGGGGTAAACTTAGCAATCAGCCCCAGCATTTT; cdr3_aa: CASTAGYRVGGKLSNQPQHF
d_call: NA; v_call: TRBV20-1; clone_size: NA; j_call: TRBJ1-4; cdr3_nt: TGCAGTGTCCCCGGGAGGGCTTTT; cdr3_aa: CSVPGRAF
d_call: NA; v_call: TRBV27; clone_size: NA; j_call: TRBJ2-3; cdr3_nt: TGTGCCAGCAGCCGGGACTTTACAGATACGCAGTATTTT; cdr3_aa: CASSRDFTDTQYF
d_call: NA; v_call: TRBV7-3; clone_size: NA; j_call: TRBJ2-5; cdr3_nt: TGCGCCAGCAGCCAAGACAGGCTTTGGGAGACCCAGTACTTC; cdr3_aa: CASSQDRLWETQYF
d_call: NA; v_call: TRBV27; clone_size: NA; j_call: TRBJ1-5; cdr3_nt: TGTGCCAGCAGTCCAGACAGGTCGGCCAATCAGCCCCAGCATTTT; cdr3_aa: CASSPDRSANQPQHF
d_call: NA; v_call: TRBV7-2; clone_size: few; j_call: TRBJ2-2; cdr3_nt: TGTGCCAGCAGCGGGCAGGCTAGTACCGGGGAGCTGTTTTTT; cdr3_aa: CASSGQASTGELFF
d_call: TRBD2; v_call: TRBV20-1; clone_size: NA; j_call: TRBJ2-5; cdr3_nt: TGCAGTGCCAAGGGGCTAGCGGGGAAGACCCAGTACTTC; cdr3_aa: CSAKGLAGKTQYF
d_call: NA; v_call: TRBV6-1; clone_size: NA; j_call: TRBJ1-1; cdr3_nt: TGTGCCAGCAGCAGGGAACCCACCACTGAAGCTTTCTTT; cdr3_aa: CASSREPTTEAFF
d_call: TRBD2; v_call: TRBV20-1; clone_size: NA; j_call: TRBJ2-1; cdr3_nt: TGCAGTGCTAAGCCGGCGGGAGTATTATACAATGAGCAGTTCTTC; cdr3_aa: CSAKPAGVLYNEQFF
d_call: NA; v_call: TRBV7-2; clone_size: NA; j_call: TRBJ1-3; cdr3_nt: TGTGCCAGCAGCTTACAGGGAAACACCATATATTTT; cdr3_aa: CASSLQGNTIYF